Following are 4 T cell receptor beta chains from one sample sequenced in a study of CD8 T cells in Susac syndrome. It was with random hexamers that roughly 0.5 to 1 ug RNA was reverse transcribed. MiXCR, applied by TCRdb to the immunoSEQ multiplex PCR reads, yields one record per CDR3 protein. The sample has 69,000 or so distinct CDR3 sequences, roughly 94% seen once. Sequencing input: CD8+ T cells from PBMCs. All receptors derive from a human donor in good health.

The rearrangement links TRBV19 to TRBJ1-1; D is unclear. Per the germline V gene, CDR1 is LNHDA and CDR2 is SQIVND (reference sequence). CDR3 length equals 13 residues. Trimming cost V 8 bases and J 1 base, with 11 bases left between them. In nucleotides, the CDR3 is TGTGCCAGTGGAGTTTTGGAGAACACTGAAGCTTTCTTT. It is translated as CASGVLENTEAFF.

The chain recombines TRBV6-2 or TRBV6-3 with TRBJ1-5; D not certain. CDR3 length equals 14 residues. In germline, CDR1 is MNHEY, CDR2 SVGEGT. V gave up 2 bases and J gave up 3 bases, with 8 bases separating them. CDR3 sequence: CASSYPSINQPQHF. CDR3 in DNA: TGTGCCAGCAGTTACCCTAGTATCAATCAGCCCCAGCATTTT.

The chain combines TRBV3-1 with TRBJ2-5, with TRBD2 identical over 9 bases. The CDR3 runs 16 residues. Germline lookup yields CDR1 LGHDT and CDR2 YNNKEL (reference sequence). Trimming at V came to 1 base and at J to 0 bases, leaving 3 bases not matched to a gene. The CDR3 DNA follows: TGTGCCAGCAGCCAAGGAGCGGGGGGAGACCAAGAGACCCAGTACTTC. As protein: CASSQGAGGDQETQYF.

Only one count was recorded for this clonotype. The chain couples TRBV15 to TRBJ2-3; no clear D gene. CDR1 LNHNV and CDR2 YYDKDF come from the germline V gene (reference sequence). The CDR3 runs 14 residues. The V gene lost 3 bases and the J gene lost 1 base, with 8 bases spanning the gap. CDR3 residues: CATSSHQRTDTQYF. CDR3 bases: TGTGCCACCAGCAGTCACCAGCGCACAGATACGCAGTATTTT.